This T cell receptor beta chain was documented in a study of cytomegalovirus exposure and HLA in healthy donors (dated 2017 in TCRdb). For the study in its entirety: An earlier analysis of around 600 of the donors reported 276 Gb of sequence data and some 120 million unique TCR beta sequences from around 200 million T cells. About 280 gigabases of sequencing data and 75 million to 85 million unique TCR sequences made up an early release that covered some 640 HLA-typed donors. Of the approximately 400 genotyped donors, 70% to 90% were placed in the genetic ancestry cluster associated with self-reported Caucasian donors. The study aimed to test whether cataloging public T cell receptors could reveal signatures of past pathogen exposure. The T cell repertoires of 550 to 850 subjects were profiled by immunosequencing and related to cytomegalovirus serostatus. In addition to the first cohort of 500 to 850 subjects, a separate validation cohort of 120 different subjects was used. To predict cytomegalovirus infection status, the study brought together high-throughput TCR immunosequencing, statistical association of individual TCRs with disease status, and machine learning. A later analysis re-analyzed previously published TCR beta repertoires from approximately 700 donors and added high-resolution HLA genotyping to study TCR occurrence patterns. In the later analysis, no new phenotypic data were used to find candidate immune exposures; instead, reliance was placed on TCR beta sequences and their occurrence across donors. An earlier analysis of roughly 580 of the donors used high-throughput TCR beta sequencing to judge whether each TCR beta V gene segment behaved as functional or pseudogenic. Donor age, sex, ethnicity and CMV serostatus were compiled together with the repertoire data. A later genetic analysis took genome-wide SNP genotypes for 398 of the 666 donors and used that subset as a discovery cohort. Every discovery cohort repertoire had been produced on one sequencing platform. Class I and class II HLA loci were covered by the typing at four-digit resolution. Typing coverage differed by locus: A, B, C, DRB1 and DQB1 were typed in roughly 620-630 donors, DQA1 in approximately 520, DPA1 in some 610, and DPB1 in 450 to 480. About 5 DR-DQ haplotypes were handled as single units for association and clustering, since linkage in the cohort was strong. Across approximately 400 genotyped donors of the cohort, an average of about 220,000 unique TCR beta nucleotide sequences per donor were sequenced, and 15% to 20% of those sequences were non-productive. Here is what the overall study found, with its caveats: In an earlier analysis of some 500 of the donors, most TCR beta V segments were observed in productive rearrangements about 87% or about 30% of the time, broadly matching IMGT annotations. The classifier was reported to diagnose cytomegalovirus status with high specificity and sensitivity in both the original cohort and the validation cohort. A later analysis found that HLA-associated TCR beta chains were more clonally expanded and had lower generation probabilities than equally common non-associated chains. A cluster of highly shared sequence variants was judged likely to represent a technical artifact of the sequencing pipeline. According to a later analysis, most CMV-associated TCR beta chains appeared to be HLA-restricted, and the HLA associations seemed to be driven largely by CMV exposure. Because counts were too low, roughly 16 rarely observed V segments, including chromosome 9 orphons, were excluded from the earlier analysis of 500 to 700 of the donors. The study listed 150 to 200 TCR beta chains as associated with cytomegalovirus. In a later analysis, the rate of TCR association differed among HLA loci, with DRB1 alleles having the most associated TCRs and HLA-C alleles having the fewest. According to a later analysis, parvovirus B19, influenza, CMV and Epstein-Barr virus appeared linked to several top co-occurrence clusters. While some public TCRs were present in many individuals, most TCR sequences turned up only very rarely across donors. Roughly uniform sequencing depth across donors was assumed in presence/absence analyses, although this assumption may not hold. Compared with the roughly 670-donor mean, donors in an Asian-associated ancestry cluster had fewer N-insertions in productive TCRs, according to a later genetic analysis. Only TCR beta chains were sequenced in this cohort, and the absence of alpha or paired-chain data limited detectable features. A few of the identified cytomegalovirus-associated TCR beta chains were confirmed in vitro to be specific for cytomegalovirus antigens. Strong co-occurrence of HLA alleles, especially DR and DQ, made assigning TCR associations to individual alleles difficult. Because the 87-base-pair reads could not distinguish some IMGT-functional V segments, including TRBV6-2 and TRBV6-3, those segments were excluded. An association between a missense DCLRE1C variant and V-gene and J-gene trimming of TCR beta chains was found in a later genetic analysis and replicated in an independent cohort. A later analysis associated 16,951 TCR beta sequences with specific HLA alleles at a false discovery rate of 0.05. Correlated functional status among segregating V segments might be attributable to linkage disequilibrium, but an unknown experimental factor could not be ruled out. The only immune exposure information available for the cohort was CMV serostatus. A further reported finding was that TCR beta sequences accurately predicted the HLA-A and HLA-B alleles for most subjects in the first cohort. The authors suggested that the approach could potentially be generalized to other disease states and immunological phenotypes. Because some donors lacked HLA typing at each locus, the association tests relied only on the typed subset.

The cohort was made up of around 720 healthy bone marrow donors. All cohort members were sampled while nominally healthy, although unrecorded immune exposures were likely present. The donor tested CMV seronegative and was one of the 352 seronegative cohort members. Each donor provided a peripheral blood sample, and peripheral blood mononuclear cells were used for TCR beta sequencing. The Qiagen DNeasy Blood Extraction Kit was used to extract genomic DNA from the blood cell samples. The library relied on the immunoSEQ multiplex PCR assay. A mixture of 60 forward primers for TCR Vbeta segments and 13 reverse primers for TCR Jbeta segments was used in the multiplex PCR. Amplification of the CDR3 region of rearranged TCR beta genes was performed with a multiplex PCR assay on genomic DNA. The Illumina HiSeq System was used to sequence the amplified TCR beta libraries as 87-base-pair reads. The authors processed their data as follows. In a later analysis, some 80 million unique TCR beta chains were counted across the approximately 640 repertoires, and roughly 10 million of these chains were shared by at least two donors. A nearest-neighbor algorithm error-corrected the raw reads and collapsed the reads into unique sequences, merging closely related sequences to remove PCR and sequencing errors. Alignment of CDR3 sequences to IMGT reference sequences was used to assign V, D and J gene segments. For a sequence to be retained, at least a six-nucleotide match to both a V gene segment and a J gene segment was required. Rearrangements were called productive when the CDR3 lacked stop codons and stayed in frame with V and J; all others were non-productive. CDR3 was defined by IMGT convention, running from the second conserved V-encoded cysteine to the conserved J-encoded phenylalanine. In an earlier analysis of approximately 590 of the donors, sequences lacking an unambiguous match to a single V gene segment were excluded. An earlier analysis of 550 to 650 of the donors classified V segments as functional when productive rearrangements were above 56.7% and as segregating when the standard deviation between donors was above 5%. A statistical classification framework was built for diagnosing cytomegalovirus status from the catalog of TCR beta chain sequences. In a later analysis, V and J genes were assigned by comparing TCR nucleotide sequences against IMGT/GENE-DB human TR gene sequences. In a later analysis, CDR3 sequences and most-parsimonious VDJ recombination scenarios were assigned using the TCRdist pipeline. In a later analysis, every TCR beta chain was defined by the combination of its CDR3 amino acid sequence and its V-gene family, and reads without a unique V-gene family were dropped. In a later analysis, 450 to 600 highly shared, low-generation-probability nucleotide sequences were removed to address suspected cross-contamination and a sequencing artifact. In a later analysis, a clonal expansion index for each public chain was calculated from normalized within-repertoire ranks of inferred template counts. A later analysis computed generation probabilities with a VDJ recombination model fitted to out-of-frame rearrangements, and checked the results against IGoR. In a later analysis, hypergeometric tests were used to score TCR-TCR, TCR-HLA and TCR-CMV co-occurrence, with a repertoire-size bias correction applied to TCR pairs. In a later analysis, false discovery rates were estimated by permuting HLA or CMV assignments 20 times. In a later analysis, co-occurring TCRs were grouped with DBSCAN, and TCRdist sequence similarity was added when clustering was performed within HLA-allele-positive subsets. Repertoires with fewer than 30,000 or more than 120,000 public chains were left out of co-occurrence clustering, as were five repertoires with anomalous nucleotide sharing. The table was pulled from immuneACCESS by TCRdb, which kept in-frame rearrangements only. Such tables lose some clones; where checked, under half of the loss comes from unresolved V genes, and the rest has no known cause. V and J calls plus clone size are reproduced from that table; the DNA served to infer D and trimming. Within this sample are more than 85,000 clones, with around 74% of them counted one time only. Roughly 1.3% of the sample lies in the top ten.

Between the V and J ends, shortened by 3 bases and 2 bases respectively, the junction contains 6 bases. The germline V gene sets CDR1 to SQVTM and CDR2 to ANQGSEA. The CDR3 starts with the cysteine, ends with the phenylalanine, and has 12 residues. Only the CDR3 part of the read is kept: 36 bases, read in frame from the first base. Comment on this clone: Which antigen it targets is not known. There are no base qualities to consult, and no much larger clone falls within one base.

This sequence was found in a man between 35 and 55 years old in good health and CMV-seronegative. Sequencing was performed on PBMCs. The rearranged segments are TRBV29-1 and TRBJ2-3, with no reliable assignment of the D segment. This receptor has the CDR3 CSVEVATDTQYF. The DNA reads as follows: TGCAGCGTTGAGGTGGCCACAGATACGCAGTATTTT.